This TCR beta chain was captured by sequencing in a study of blood T cell repertoires in COVID-19. Study background: Sources were T cells, B-cell-depleted T cells, or PBMCs; the material itself was cDNA or gDNA.

The repertoire was sequenced with immunoSEQ multiplex PCR; TCRdb's copy has only in-frame clones and lacks some. Of 350,000 or so clones listed, roughly 87% are singletons. The germline CDR1 and CDR2 sequences are SNHLY and FYNNEI. V was trimmed by 7 bases and J by 0 bases, leaving 7 bases between them. This CDR3 spans 13 amino acids. Individuals drawn from approximately 26 US areas were roughly 18 to 100 years old. The study counted Cohort 3 donors as recovered given two negative PCRs, clearance, or symptom resolution. The chain joins TRBV2 to TRBJ1-5; a possible D gene is TRBD1 (5 bases). This TCR was recovered from a woman aged 30 to 39 who had recovered from COVID-19. The specimen was PBMCs or T cells enriched from blood (not recorded which). Here the CDR3 DNA reads TGTGCCAGCACAGGGAATAGCAATCAGCCCCAGCATTTT. As protein: CASTGNSNQPQHF.